Below, 8 T cell receptor beta chains from the same sample are listed, as sequenced in a study of blood T cell repertoires in COVID-19. Generated by immunoSEQ multiplex PCR, the TCRdb table keeps only in-frame clones and is missing some. The data contain about 390,000 clones, 87% of them seen just once; the ten biggest clones take up about 10%. Sample: PBMCs or T cells enriched from blood (not recorded which). The source is a woman aged 45-65 years who had recovered from COVID-19.

The chain has TRBV6-5 and TRBJ2-5; 8 bases are shared with TRBD2. The CDR3 is made up of 15 amino acids. The germline gives CDR1 MNHEY, CDR2 SVGAGI. J lost 5 bases, V lost 2 bases, and 7 bases had no gene match. The CDR3 coding sequence is TGTGCCAGCAGTTACCAAAGCGGGGGCGGGGAGACCCAGTACTTC. Translation gives CASSYQSGGGETQYF.

The chain links TRBV4-1 to TRBJ2-6; D not certain. V was clipped by 1 base and J by 0 bases, with 7 bases between them. Germline V gene lookup returns CDR1 MGHRA and CDR2 YSYEKL. The CDR3 is 16 residues long. The CDR3 region has the DNA TGCGCCAGCAGCCAAGTGACGGGCTCTGGGGCCAACGTCCTGACTTTC. Its translation: CASSQVTGSGANVLTF.

This chain connects TRBV18 to TRBJ1-2, with 8 bases identical to TRBD1. V dropped 5 bases and J dropped 4; count of bases not matched to a gene: 9. CDR3 length equals 15 residues. The germline V gene encodes CDR1 KGHSH and CDR2 LQKENI. In nucleotides, the CDR3 is TGTGCCAGCTCATCGGGACAGGTTGGAACCTATGGCTACACCTTC. This sequence encodes CASSSGQVGTYGYTF. The full variable domain, its missing parts supplied by reference TRBV18 and TRBJ1-2, is NAGVMQNPRHLVRRRGQEARLRCSPMKGHSHVYWYRQLPEEGLKFMVYLQKENIIDESGMPKERFSAEFPKEGPSILRIQQVVRGDSAAYFCASSSGQVGTYGYTFGSGTRLTVV.

V gene TRBV11-2 combines with J gene TRBJ2-2, with TRBD2 identical over 12 bases. Germline V gene data show CDR1 as SGHAT and CDR2 as FQNNGV. The trim removed 5 bases at V and 2 bases at J, leaving 3 bases unmatched. The length of the CDR3 is 16 residues. The CDR3 nucleotides read TGTGCCAGCAGCCCAGGACTAGCGGGAAACACCGGGGAGCTGTTTTTT. The encoded protein is CASSPGLAGNTGELFF.

The chain has TRBV7-2 and TRBJ2-5; maybe TRBD2 (5 bases). The CDR3 has 19 residues. Germline values: CDR1 SGHTA, CDR2 FQGNSA. V was trimmed by 1 base and J by 3 bases, leaving 24 bases between them. The CDR3 reads CASSLGRRRTAQREETQYF. DNA of the CDR3: TGTGCCAGCAGCTTAGGGAGGCGGAGGACGGCGCAACGGGAAGAGACCCAGTACTTC.

The rearrangement joins TRBV5-8 to TRBJ1-5, with TRBD1 as a possible D gene (6 bases). CDR3 length equals 15 residues. CDR1 is SGHTS, CDR2 YDEGEE, per germline. V was clipped by 4 bases and J by 2 bases, with 13 bases between them. The CDR3 reads CASSRRGPGNQPQHF. As DNA, the CDR3 is TGTGCCAGCAGCCGGCGGGGGCCGGGCAATCAGCCCCAGCATTTT.

This clone was counted once. V gene TRBV28 combines with J gene TRBJ1-4; D perhaps matches TRBD1 (5 bases). The CDR3 spans 16 residues. Looked up from germline, CDR1 is MDHEN and CDR2 is SYDVKM. Deletions cut 6 bases from V and 0 bases from J, with 14 bases between. CDR3 sequence (DNA): TGTGCCAGCAGCCTTAACGAAGGGGCAACTAATGAAAAACTGTTTTTT. Translated: CASSLNEGATNEKLFF.

This sequence joins TRBV2 and TRBJ1-4; D is possibly TRBD1 (6 bases). Trimming stripped 5 bases from V and 0 bases from J, with 10 bases between. The CDR3 length is 15 residues. Germline CDR1 SNHLY, CDR2 FYNNEI. CDR3 loop: CASSRDTATNEKLFF. CDR3 nucleotides: TGTGCCAGCAGTCGGGACACTGCAACTAATGAAAAACTGTTTTTT.